These 28 T cell receptor beta chains share one sample of origin, sequenced in a study of cytomegalovirus exposure and HLA in healthy donors. PCR amplification relied on 60 Vbeta primers (plus 13 Jbeta primers). Repertoires were generated with immunoSEQ multiplex PCR, while TCRdb's copy carries only in-frame clones and drops some. The table shows approximately 160,000 clones, with roughly 80% occurring only once. The sequenced sample was PBMCs. Every receptor here comes from a human donor in good health.

The chain joins TRBV4-2 to TRBJ2-7; 9 positions match TRBD2. This CDR3 contains 16 residues. CDR1 and CDR2 from the germline V gene are LGHNA and YNFKEQ. V gave up 1 base and J gave up 7 bases; unmatched junction bases: 11. The CDR3 DNA is TGTGCCAGCAGCCAAGCCCGGGGCGGGGGGGGTATAGAGCAGTACTTC. Translation gives CASSQARGGGGIEQYF.

The gene calls are TRBV5-1 and TRBJ1-5; no clear D. CDR1 and CDR2 from the germline V gene are SGHRS and YFSETQ. The V end was cut by 2 bases, the J end by 6 bases, with 9 bases between. The CDR3 has 13 amino acids. The CDR3 region has the DNA TGCGCCAGCAGCTTCCGAACCGGTCAGCCCCAGCATTTT. Translated, it gives CASSFRTGQPQHF.

This clone was seen just once. The V call is TRBV9, the J call TRBJ2-3; weak D call: TRBD2 (7 bases). Germline assignment: CDR1 SGDLS and CDR2 YYNGEE. V lost 3 bases to trimming and J lost 4 bases, with 12 bases between them. The CDR3 is made up of 14 amino acids. The CDR3 DNA is TGTGCCAGCAGCGAGGGGGGAGGGGCAGATACGCAGTATTTT. As protein: CASSEGGGADTQYF.

Regarding this clone: One end of the junction does not line up with germline, which may come from a read error. The chain is built from TRBV7-9 and TRBJ1-1, with D possibly matching TRBD1 (6 bases). The V gene's germline CDR1 is SEHNR and CDR2 FQNEAQ (reference sequence). This CDR3 comprises 16 residues. The CDR3 DNA sequence: TGTTCCAGCAGCTCCAGGGTAGCGGGGAAGGGGGGTGAAGCTTTCTTT. Translation: CSSSSRVAGKGGEAFF.

J is TRBJ2-7 and V is TRBV27; 8 nucleotides align to TRBD1. V gave up 3 bases and J gave up 6 bases; unmatched junction bases: 7. Germline assignment: CDR1 MNHEY and CDR2 SMNVEV (reference sequence). The CDR3 consists of 14 residues. The CDR3 sequence is CASSLGTGVSEQYF. CDR3 in DNA: TGTGCCAGCAGTTTGGGGACAGGAGTTAGCGAGCAGTACTTC.

V and J are TRBV7-8 and TRBJ2-4; 9 positions match TRBD2. The trim removed 5 bases at V and 7 bases at J, leaving 6 bases unmatched. The CDR3 length is 14 residues. Looked up from germline, CDR1 is SGHVS and CDR2 is FQNEAQ. The CDR3 DNA reads as TGTGCCAGCAGCCCAGTAGCGGGGGCGAACATTCAGTACTTC. Amino acids: CASSPVAGANIQYF.

The chain is built from TRBV7-6 and TRBJ2-3; 8 nucleotides line up with TRBD2. Per the germline V gene, CDR1 is SGHVS and CDR2 is FNYEAQ. The CDR3 is 16 amino acids. Trimming at V came to 4 bases and at J to 2 bases, leaving 8 bases not matched to a gene. The CDR3 reads CASSSAAGDFTDTQYF. The CDR3 bases are TGTGCCAGCAGCTCCGCAGCGGGGGATTTCACAGATACGCAGTATTTT.

The chain employs TRBV5-6 and TRBJ2-3, with D possibly matching TRBD2 (5 bases). Per germline, CDR1 SGHDT and CDR2 YYEEEE. The CDR3 length is 15 residues. The ends were cut back, 4 bases at V and 3 bases at J, with 15 bases in the middle. The CDR3 is CASSHPGRATDTQYF. CDR3 nucleotide sequence: TGTGCCAGCAGCCACCCGGGAAGGGCGACAGATACGCAGTATTTT.

The chain employs TRBV15 and TRBJ2-7; 12 bases are shared with TRBD2. The germline gives CDR1 LNHNV, CDR2 YYDKDF (reference sequence). V was clipped by 3 bases and J by 2 bases; unmatched bases: 5. The length of the CDR3 is 16 residues. This CDR3 reads CATSRGLAGGPYEQYF. The CDR3 coding sequence is TGTGCCACCAGCAGGGGGCTAGCGGGGGGGCCCTACGAGCAGTACTTC.

The chain recombines TRBV7-9 with TRBJ2-3, with 10 bases identical to TRBD2. Germline CDR1 and CDR2: SEHNR and FQNEAQ (reference sequence). Germline trimming cut 1 base from V and 4 bases from J; bases unmatched to any gene: 11. The CDR3 spans 18 residues. Here the CDR3 reads CASSLGGLAGGRSDTQYF. CDR3 DNA sequence: TGTGCCAGCAGCTTAGGTGGATTAGCGGGGGGCCGATCAGATACGCAGTATTTT.

This clone is a singleton in its sample. DNA for the CDR3: TGTGCCAGCAGCGTAGGTTCAAGCGGAAGCACAGATACGCAGTATTTT. It translates to CASSVGSSGSTDTQYF. The chain joins TRBV9 to TRBJ2-3; maybe TRBD2 (5 bases). This CDR3 spans 16 amino acids. Germline CDR1 is SGDLS and CDR2 is YYNGEE. The V gene lost 0 bases and the J gene lost 0 bases, with 11 bases spanning the gap.

The V call is TRBV9, the J call TRBJ1-1; D possibly corresponds to TRBD1 (5 bases). CDR1 and CDR2 (germline): SGDLS, YYNGEE. The V gene lost 4 bases and the J gene lost 1 base, with 11 bases spanning the gap. There are 14 residues in the CDR3. The DNA of the CDR3 is TGTGCCAGCAGCCCCCCCGGGGGGAACACTGAAGCTTTCTTT. It codes for CASSPPGGNTEAFF.

This chain joins TRBV12-5 and TRBJ1-1; D gene ambiguous. Germline CDR1 reads LGHNT; CDR2 reads FRNRAP. Trimming removed 3 bases at V and 1 base at J, with 6 bases between. The CDR3 is made up of 13 amino acids. CDR3 nucleotide sequence: TGTGCTAGTGGTTTTCGAGGGAACACTGAAGCTTTCTTT. Amino acid sequence: CASGFRGNTEAFF.

V and J are TRBV6-6 and TRBJ1-5; TRBD1 aligns across 8 bases. V dropped 7 bases and J dropped 2; count of bases not matched to a gene: 7. Germline V gene sequence: CDR1 MNHNY, CDR2 SVGAGI (reference sequence). The CDR3 totals 15 residues. In nucleotides, the CDR3 is TGTGCCAGCAAAGCCGGGACAGGTGGCAATCAGCCCCAGCATTTT. This encodes CASKAGTGGNQPQHF.

The chain is built from TRBV5-8 and TRBJ2-7; 7 positions agree with TRBD2. The germline V gene encodes CDR1 SGHTS and CDR2 YDEGEE. The CDR3 length is 15 residues. The V segment lost 0 bases and the J segment 3 bases; nucleotides outside the gene matches: 6. CDR3 DNA: TGTGCCAGCAGCTTGGCCGAGCGGGGCGTCTACGAGCAGTACTTC. Its translation: CASSLAERGVYEQYF.

The gene calls are TRBV6-1 and TRBJ1-5; TRBD1 agrees at 7 bases. Trimming cost V 5 bases and J 3 bases; bases outside gene matches: 4. The CDR3 contains 14 residues. In germline, CDR1 is MNHNS, CDR2 SASEGT. CDR3 sequence reads: CASSRDRLNQPQHF. The CDR3 nucleotides are TGTGCCAGCAGTCGGGACAGACTCAATCAGCCCCAGCATTTT.

This rearrangement joins TRBV18 to TRBJ2-7; D possibly corresponds to TRBD2 (6 bases). Germline assignment: CDR1 KGHSH and CDR2 LQKENI. The CDR3 consists of 14 residues. The V gene lost 5 bases and the J gene lost 5 bases, with 16 bases spanning the gap. CDR3 sequence: CASSVLSSADEQYF. The CDR3, as DNA: TGTGCCAGCTCAGTCCTTTCTAGCGCAGACGAGCAGTACTTC.

The chain is built from TRBV5-1 and TRBJ2-7; D is possibly TRBD1 (6 bases). CDR3 length equals 15 residues. Trimming cost V 0 bases and J 2 bases, with 12 bases left between them. Germline loops: CDR1 SGHRS, CDR2 YFSETQ. CDR3 coding DNA: TGCGCCAGCAGCTTGGGATACGGGACAACCTACGAGCAGTACTTC. Encoded protein: CASSLGYGTTYEQYF.

The chain employs TRBV5-6 and TRBJ2-5, with D possibly matching TRBD2 (6 bases). From germline, CDR1 is SGHDT and CDR2 YYEEEE. Trimming stripped 2 bases from V and 3 bases from J, with 14 bases between. The CDR3 totals 15 residues. CDR3 coding DNA: TGTGCCAGCAGCTTAAGAAGGCGGGGTGAAGAGACCCAGTACTTC. Amino acid sequence: CASSLRRRGEETQYF.

CDR3 in DNA: TGTGCCAGCAGCTTGGCCGGACAAGGCAATCAGCCCCAGCATTTT. The encoded protein is CASSLAGQGNQPQHF. The genes are TRBV5-6 and TRBJ1-5; possible D gene TRBD1, 5 bases. Germline V CDR1 and CDR2: SGHDT, YYEEEE. CDR3 size: 15 residues. V was clipped by 0 bases and J by 2 bases, with 9 bases between them. The whole variable domain, remainder taken from reference TRBV5-6 and TRBJ1-5, is DAGVTQSPTHLIKTRGQQVTLRCSPKSGHDTVSWYQQALGQGPQFIFQYYEEEERQRGNFPDRFSGHQFPNYSSELNVNALLLGDSALYLCASSLAGQGNQPQHFGDGTRLSIL.

In this sample, this clone turned up a few times. The chain combines TRBV19 with TRBJ1-2, with a tentative D call TRBD1 (5 bases). Trimming shortened V by 3 bases and J by 1 base, and 12 bases separated the two germline ends. Germline CDR1 and CDR2: LNHDA and SQIVND (reference sequence). This CDR3 is built from 15 residues. The CDR3, as DNA: TGTGCCAGTAGTATGCCAGGGTACCATAACTATGGCTACACCTTC. Translation: CASSMPGYHNYGYTF.

V is TRBV7-2 and J is TRBJ1-5, with D unresolved. This CDR3 region has 14 residues. The V end was cut by 5 bases, the J end by 9 bases, with 17 bases between. Germline values: CDR1 SGHTA, CDR2 FQGNSA. For the CDR3, the DNA is TGTGCCAGCAGCCCGACACCGGCCGGATCGCCCCAGCATTTT. Its protein is CASSPTPAGSPQHF.

This chain connects TRBV5-5 to TRBJ1-2; possibly TRBD1 for D (6 bases). The CDR3 contains 16 residues. Trimming pared 0 bases from V and 1 base from J, leaving 13 bases between. Germline V lookup: CDR1 SGHKS, CDR2 YYEKEE (reference sequence). The CDR3 sequence: CASSLGQALINYGYTF. DNA of the CDR3: TGTGCCAGCAGCTTGGGACAGGCCCTAATTAACTATGGCTACACCTTC.

The chain uses TRBV25-1 and TRBJ1-1; D is possibly TRBD1 (6 bases). The CDR3 is 14 residues long. The V and J ends lost 7 bases and 8 bases respectively, with 20 bases between them. Per germline, CDR1 MGHDK and CDR2 SYGVNS. The CDR3 loop reads CASTNITGFAEAFF. CDR3 sequence (DNA): TGTGCCAGCACCAACATTACAGGGTTCGCAGAAGCTTTCTTT.

The V call is TRBV9, the J call TRBJ2-7, with D perhaps matching TRBD2 (5 bases). This CDR3 contains 13 residues. Germline CDR1 is SGDLS and CDR2 is YYNGEE. V gave up 3 bases and J gave up 6 bases, with 13 bases separating them. The CDR3 is CASSAQTTGEQYF. CDR3 DNA sequence: TGTGCCAGCAGCGCCCAGACTACGGGCGAGCAGTACTTC.

The rearrangement links TRBV6-1 to TRBJ1-1; TRBD1 is a possible D gene (6 bases). Deletions cut 6 bases from V and 5 bases from J, with 13 bases between. CDR3 size: 13 residues. CDR1 and CDR2 from the germline V gene are MNHNS and SASEGT. This CDR3 reads CASRARGRTEAFF. The CDR3 region has the DNA TGTGCCAGCAGGGCCAGGGGAAGGACTGAAGCTTTCTTT.

The chain joins TRBV7-2 to TRBJ1-1, with D possibly TRBD1 on 5 matching bases. V lost 5 bases to trimming and J lost 2 bases, with 15 bases between them. The CDR3 has 15 residues. Germline lookup yields CDR1 SGHTA and CDR2 FQGNSA. In DNA, the CDR3 is TGTGCCAGCAGCCCGGCGGGGGAATTTAACACTGAAGCTTTCTTT. This sequence encodes CASSPAGEFNTEAFF.

J is TRBJ2-1 and V is TRBV7-9, with a weak D call TRBD1 (6 bases). V dropped 7 bases and J dropped 0 bases, with 16 bases sitting between them. The CDR3 length is 16 residues. Germline V gene lookup returns CDR1 SEHNR and CDR2 FQNEAQ (reference sequence). The CDR3 DNA sequence: TGTGCCAGCACCCGCATTAGAGGGGGCTCCTACAATGAGCAGTTCTTC. This gives the protein CASTRIRGGSYNEQFF. Combining the CDR3 with reference TRBV7-9 and TRBJ2-1 gives the whole variable domain DTGVSQNPRHKITKRGQNVTFRCDPISEHNRLYWYRQTLGQGPEFLTYFQNEAQLEKSRLLSDRFSAERPKGSFSTLEIQRTEQGDSAMYLCASTRIRGGSYNEQFFGPGTRLTVL.